The rows below give T cell receptor beta chains drawn from one sample of a study of cytomegalovirus exposure and HLA in healthy donors. The repertoire was sequenced with immunoSEQ multiplex PCR; TCRdb's copy has only in-frame clones and lacks some. The sample includes some 190,000 clones, around 80% of them seen just once. The specimen sequenced was PBMCs. The receptors here all came from a woman aged 25 to 45 in good health and CMV-seronegative. The CDR3 runs from the conserved cysteine through the conserved F or W. Each record gives: J gene, CDR3 length, V gene, CDR3 protein.

>TRBJ1-5|13|TRBV19
CARVGGVIQPQHF
>TRBJ1-3|17|TRBV18
CASSPRDRVHSGNTIYF
>TRBJ2-7|16|TRBV15
CATSELGRGERYEQYF
>TRBJ1-2|14|TRBV6-5
CASSYGTPINGYTF
>TRBJ2-7|16|TRBV27
CASTSNPDRVLYEQYF
>TRBJ1-1|14|TRBV10-1
CASSESTEDTEAFF
>TRBJ1-5|14|TRBV21-1
CASSRGQGNQPQHF
>TRBJ1-1|13|TRBV30
CAWGTGVNTEAFF
>TRBJ2-2|13|TRBV6-4
CASSQGNTGELFF
>TRBJ2-7|15|TRBV7-3
CASSLGTSRSNEQYF
>TRBJ2-1|15|TRBV5-5
CASSLLGVGGNEQFF
>TRBJ1-5|17|TRBV16
CASSPMGSDNSNQPQHF
>TRBJ1-1|14|TRBV5-1
CASRSGGSNTEAFF
>TRBJ1-1|13|TRBV27
CASSPRTAPEAFF
>TRBJ2-7|12|TRBV7-2
CASSRTRHEQYF
>TRBJ2-5|16|TRBV5-8
CASSLPPGLGMETQYF
>TRBJ1-2|12|TRBV11-2
CASSLEGGGYTF
>TRBJ1-2|15|TRBV2
CASTLWTGDAYGYTF
>TRBJ2-7|12|TRBV30
CAWSQGTAEQYF
>TRBJ1-5|18|TRBV18
CASSPLGRRGISNQPQHF
>TRBJ1-1|15|TRBV10-1
CASRGSRGLNTEAFF
>TRBJ2-1|14|TRBV7-2
CASSLNGGANEQFF
>TRBJ2-5|18|TRBV5-1
CASSPGLSGGTNQETQYF
>TRBJ2-7|14|TRBV5-1
CASRTSGGGYEQYF
>TRBJ1-2|18|TRBV7-9
CASRPGQGALRFDYGYTF
>TRBJ2-7|14|TRBV4-1
CASSLRGGTGEQYF
>TRBJ2-7|13|TRBV6-6
CASSNRDAYEQYF
>TRBJ1-3|16|TRBV9
CASSVTGTRSGNTIYF
>TRBJ2-1|13|TRBV7-7
CASSGDRGGEQFF
>TRBJ1-2|13|TRBV29-1
CSVEVGTGGGYTF
>TRBJ2-6|16|TRBV5-8
CASSRYRETGANVLTF
>TRBJ1-2|16|TRBV11-2
CASSPRLLGVDYGYTF
>TRBJ1-4|17|TRBV7-9
CASSKGQGRAANEKLFF
>TRBJ1-4|14|TRBV29-1
CSVESGTKNEKLFF
>TRBJ1-3|16|TRBV6-5
CASSYRGRGSGNTIYF
>TRBJ1-5|15|TRBV6-1
CASRRVGTINQPQHF
>TRBJ1-1|18|TRBV10-2
CASSEPLDRGWEGTEAFF